This T cell receptor beta chain was documented in a study of blood T cell repertoires in COVID-19. About the research overall: The cDNA or gDNA used as material had been derived from T cells, B-cell-depleted T cells, or PBMCs.

V was trimmed by 4 bases and J by 0 bases, leaving 12 bases between them. Germline V gene data show CDR1 as SGHTS and CDR2 as YDEGEE. CDR3 size: 15 residues. This clone was seen only once. Original processing notes: Estimation of nucleated cell counts relied on the amplification of reference gene primers. TCRdb keeps only in-frame clones here, not all; method: immunoSEQ multiplex PCR. V, J and clone size are those of that table, while D and trimming were read from the DNA. Here the sample spans a few hundred thousand clones, around 81% being singletons. Participants' own reports of clinical history determined their cohort assignment.

The source of this sequence is a woman aged 40 to 50 with acute COVID-19. Sequencing was carried out using PBMCs or T cells enriched from blood (not recorded which). The J gene is TRBJ2-3, the V gene TRBV5-8; D is undetermined. The CDR3 sequence: CASSVYKSSTDTQYF. The CDR3 DNA follows: TGTGCCAGCAGCGTGTACAAGTCTAGCACAGATACGCAGTATTTT.